The 25 T cell receptor beta chains below come from one sample, sequenced in a study of identifying expanded T cells in peripheral blood. Assay: immunoSEQ multiplex PCR; the TCRdb copy retains only in-frame clones and omits some. In the table there are about 90,000 clones, nearly 90% of which are singletons. The material sequenced was blood. These receptors originate from a person aged 18 to 75 in good health.

This rearrangement joins TRBV4-1 to TRBJ1-1; D is undetermined. Germline V gives CDR1 MGHRA, CDR2 YSYEKL. This CDR3 region has 12 residues. V lost 1 base and J 3 bases, leaving 3 bases between the germline ends. CDR3 nucleotide sequence: TGCGCCAGCAGCCAAGGGGACACTGAAGCTTTCTTT. Its protein product is CASSQGDTEAFF.

V usage is TRBV6-5 and J usage is TRBJ1-2; maybe TRBD1 (6 bases). CDR1 and CDR2 (germline): MNHEY, SVGAGI. The V end was cut by 11 bases, the J end by 2 bases, with 15 bases between. CDR3 length equals 13 residues. CDR3 region: CAPRGARNYGYTF. For the CDR3, the DNA is TGTGCCCCGCGGGGGGCGAGGAACTATGGCTACACCTTC.

The V and J genes are TRBV21-1 and TRBJ2-7; the table's D call, TRBD1, was not checked against the DNA. TRBV21-1 is a documented pseudogene. The CDR3 is 17 amino acids. The CDR3 spells CASSKRGRHQGPYEQYF. CDR3 DNA sequence: TGTGCCAGCAGCAAAAGGGGTAGGCACCAGGGGCCCTACGAGCAGTACTTC.

This sequence joins TRBV9 and TRBJ2-4, with TRBD2 identical over 10 bases. This CDR3 comprises 16 residues. Germline V lookup: CDR1 SGDLS, CDR2 YYNGEE. V trimming: 4 bases; J trimming: 0 bases; junction bases outside the gene matches: 4. CDR3 DNA sequence: TGTGCCAGCAGCCCAGGACTAGCGGTAGCCAAAAACATTCAGTACTTC. This codes for CASSPGLAVAKNIQYF.

The chain carries TRBV2 and TRBJ2-7; unclear D gene. V was shortened by 5 bases and J by 3 bases, with 8 bases between the two germline ends. The CDR3 sequence is 12 residues long. Germline V gene lookup returns CDR1 SNHLY and CDR2 FYNNEI. CDR3: CASSTDGYEQYF. Written as DNA, the CDR3 is TGTGCCAGCAGTACGGACGGCTACGAGCAGTACTTC.

The rearrangement uses TRBV19 and TRBJ1-5; 7 bases match TRBD1. The V gene's germline CDR1 is LNHDA and CDR2 SQIVND (reference sequence). This CDR3 contains 12 residues. Trimming removed 8 bases from V and 6 bases from J; junction bases left unmatched: 4. CDR3 sequence: CASAQGTQPQHF. CDR3 DNA sequence: TGTGCCAGTGCACAGGGGACTCAGCCCCAGCATTTT.

V and J are TRBV5-1 and TRBJ1-5; the match to TRBD1 covers 8 bases. This CDR3 is 14 amino acids long. V lost 4 bases to trimming and J lost 5 bases; unmatched junction nucleotides: 5. Germline V lookup: CDR1 SGHRS, CDR2 YFSETQ. In nucleotides, the CDR3 is TGCGCCAGCAGCGTCGGACAGGGTCATCAGCCCCAGCATTTT. The encoded protein is CASSVGQGHQPQHF.

A few counts support this clone. The rearrangement uses TRBV7-9 and TRBJ2-1; TRBD1 matches 9 bases. Germline CDR1 is SEHNR and CDR2 is FQNEAQ (reference sequence). The CDR3 is 15 amino acids. V lost 1 base and J lost 6; bases outside the gene matches: 4. The CDR3 coding sequence is TGTGCCAGCAGCTTAGGGGACAGGGTCCCCAATGAGCAGTTCTTC. It is translated as CASSLGDRVPNEQFF.

The rearrangement uses TRBV5-1 and TRBJ2-5; TRBD2 is a possible D gene (6 bases). CDR1 SGHRS and CDR2 YFSETQ come from the germline V gene. The CDR3 length is 14 residues. V was cut by 4 bases and J by 5 bases, with 15 bases left in between. The CDR3 here is CASSGGTLGETQYF. CDR3 DNA: TGCGCCAGCAGCGGCGGGACCCTCGGGGAGACCCAGTACTTC.

The chain combines TRBV28 with TRBJ1-2; D may be TRBD1 (6 bases). V was clipped by 7 bases and J by 5 bases, with 14 bases between them. Germline CDR1 MDHEN, CDR2 SYDVKM. This CDR3 has 13 amino acids. CDR3 region: CASIRGRGYGYTF. The CDR3 DNA follows: TGTGCCAGCATCCGGGGGCGAGGGTATGGCTACACCTTC.

The chain recombines TRBV7-9 with TRBJ2-3; 7 nucleotides line up with TRBD2. Germline CDR1 is SEHNR and CDR2 is FQNEAQ (reference sequence). CDR3 length: 18 amino acids. After removal of 4 bases from V and 1 base from J, the junction contained 14 bases not matched to a gene. The CDR3 nucleotides are TGTGCCAGCAGCTCCCAAGACGTACTAGCGTCGGGCACAGATACGCAGTATTTT. Translation: CASSSQDVLASGTDTQYF.

The CDR3: CAIGREGSYDGYTF. CDR3 in DNA: TGTGCCATCGGGCGCGAGGGGTCCTATGATGGCTACACCTTC. The V call is TRBV10-3, the J call TRBJ1-2, with a possible D match to TRBD1 (5 bases). The CDR3 contains 14 residues. Germline CDR1 is ENHRY and CDR2 is SYGVKD. V was pared by 8 bases and J by 6 bases, with 19 bases between.

V usage is TRBV9 and J usage is TRBJ2-3, with 12 bases matching TRBD1. Germline V lookup: CDR1 SGDLS, CDR2 YYNGEE. V dropped 3 bases and J dropped 2; count of bases not matched to a gene: 7. This CDR3 region has 17 residues. CDR3 region: CASSAPRDRGHTDTQYF. CDR3 nucleotides: TGTGCCAGCAGCGCACCCCGGGACAGGGGGCACACAGATACGCAGTATTTT.

The chain combines TRBV5-1 with TRBJ2-2, with TRBD1 matching 8 bases. This CDR3 has 16 residues. V shed 5 bases, J shed 0 bases, and the junction held 6 bases outside the gene matches. Germline CDR1 SGHRS, CDR2 YFSETQ. CDR3 bases: TGCGCCAGCAGTTTAAGGACAGGGCCGAACACCGGGGAGCTGTTTTTT. It codes for CASSLRTGPNTGELFF.

The V gene is TRBV6-1, the J gene TRBJ2-7; TRBD1 agrees at 8 bases. The CDR3 has 15 amino acids. Trimming at V came to 5 bases and at J to 4 bases, leaving 10 bases not matched to a gene. Germline assignment: CDR1 MNHNS and CDR2 SASEGT. CDR3 protein: CASSQPGQAKYEQYF. The CDR3 DNA reads TGTGCCAGCAGTCAGCCGGGACAGGCAAAATACGAGCAGTACTTC.

The chain couples TRBV19 to TRBJ2-1, with TRBD2 identical over 14 bases. Germline CDR1 LNHDA, CDR2 SQIVND (reference sequence). The V and J ends lost 1 base and 2 bases, in that order; junction bases with no gene match: 7. CDR3 length: 19 amino acids. CDR3 DNA sequence: TGTGCCAGTAGTATAGGGTGGGGACTAGCGGGGGAGACCTACAATGAGCAGTTCTTC. Its protein product is CASSIGWGLAGETYNEQFF. The full variable domain, rest sourced from reference TRBV19 and TRBJ2-1, is DGGITQSPKYLFRKEGQNVTLSCEQNLNHDAMYWYRQDPGQGLRLIYYSQIVNDFQKGDIAEGYSVSREKKESFPLTVTSAQKNPTAFYLCASSIGWGLAGETYNEQFFGPGTRLTVL.

CDR3 region: CASSPQKREWYEQYF. In DNA form, the CDR3 reads TGTGCCAGCTCACCACAGAAGCGGGAGTGGTACGAGCAGTACTTC. The genes are TRBV18 and TRBJ2-7; 8 nucleotides match TRBD2. Germline CDR1 KGHSH, CDR2 LQKENI. This CDR3 is built from 15 residues. After removal of 1 base from V and 4 bases from J, the junction contained 6 bases not matched to a gene.

This sequence joins TRBV5-4 and TRBJ2-1, with a weak D call TRBD2 (5 bases). Trimming left V 2 bases short and J 8 bases short, with 11 bases between. Germline CDR1 SGHNT, CDR2 YYREEE (reference sequence). This CDR3 is 13 amino acids long. The CDR3 protein is CASSLPDSDEQFF. CDR3 coding DNA: TGTGCCAGCAGCTTACCGGACTCGGATGAGCAGTTCTTC.

CDR3 in amino acids: CASSQTDRANTEAFF. CDR3 bases: TGTGCCAGCAGCCAAACGGACAGGGCCAACACTGAAGCTTTCTTT. The chain links TRBV7-9 to TRBJ1-1; TRBD1 aligns across 8 bases. Germline V gene sequence: CDR1 SEHNR, CDR2 FQNEAQ (reference sequence). The CDR3 is made up of 15 amino acids. Trimming removed 5 bases from V and 2 bases from J; junction bases left unmatched: 7.

The chain employs TRBV5-1 and TRBJ1-1, with a possible D match to TRBD1 (6 bases). This CDR3 has 14 residues. Germline V gives CDR1 SGHRS, CDR2 YFSETQ. V dropped 0 bases and J dropped 1 base, with 7 bases sitting between them. CDR3 region: CASSLGQENTEAFF. The CDR3 region has the DNA TGCGCCAGCAGCTTGGGACAGGAGAACACTGAAGCTTTCTTT.

The V gene is TRBV6-6, the J gene TRBJ1-5; possibly TRBD1 for D (5 bases). The CDR3 extends over 16 amino acids. The germline V and J ends were trimmed by 2 bases and 5 bases, with 16 bases remaining between them. Germline V gene lookup returns CDR1 MNHNY and CDR2 SVGAGI (reference sequence). The CDR3 is CASSYSGARAYQPQHF. The CDR3 DNA reads as TGTGCCAGCAGTTACAGTGGAGCCAGGGCCTATCAGCCCCAGCATTTT.

The V gene is TRBV11-3, the J gene TRBJ2-7; 9 bases are a match to TRBD1. This CDR3 region has 14 residues. The V gene end was trimmed by 3 bases and the J gene end by 6 bases; junction bases not matched to a gene: 6. The V gene's germline CDR1 is SGHNT and CDR2 YENEEA. CDR3 loop: CASSFPGTGFEQYF. Written as DNA, the CDR3 is TGTGCCAGCAGCTTTCCCGGGACAGGGTTCGAGCAGTACTTC.

The V and J genes are TRBV4-2 and TRBJ2-7, with 9 positions matching TRBD1. The CDR3 totals 16 residues. J lost 5 bases, V lost 4 bases, and 12 bases had no gene match. In germline, CDR1 is LGHNA, CDR2 YNFKEQ. In nucleotides, the CDR3 is TGTGCCAGCAGCCTCGGGCCAGGGACAGGGATCCACGAGCAGTACTTC. Encoded protein: CASSLGPGTGIHEQYF.

The chain carries TRBV19 and TRBJ2-5, with TRBD2 matching over 8 bases. J lost 3 bases, V lost 3 bases, and 3 bases had no gene match. This CDR3 is 14 amino acids long. Germline values: CDR1 LNHDA, CDR2 SQIVND (reference sequence). As DNA, the CDR3 is TGTGCCAGTAGTATGGTACTAGCGGAAGAGACCCAGTACTTC. Residues: CASSMVLAEETQYF.

The chain employs TRBV6-1 and TRBJ1-2; D is perhaps TRBD1 (5 bases). Germline V gives CDR1 MNHNS, CDR2 SASEGT. CDR3 length equals 13 residues. With 7 bases removed from V and 3 bases from J, the gap between germline ends came to 12 bases. CDR3 in amino acids: CASNEGLYYGYTF. In nucleotides, the CDR3 is TGTGCCAGCAACGAGGGGCTTTACTATGGCTACACCTTC.